Listed here are 24 T cell receptor beta chains from one sample, sequenced in a study of cytomegalovirus exposure and HLA in healthy donors (TCRdb year 2017). The protocol used for the library was the immunoSEQ multiplex PCR assay. The multiplex PCR relied on a mix of 60 forward primers for TCR Vbeta segments and 13 reverse primers for TCR Jbeta segments. The table comes from immuneACCESS by way of TCRdb, which keeps in-frame sequences with V and J called. Part of the clones is missing from these tables; in studies checked, under half for an unresolved V gene and the rest for unknown reasons. This sample holds more than 55,000 clones; approximately 80% were observed only once. The top ten hold around 4% of the sample. What was sequenced was PBMCs. Receptors originate from a man aged 25-40 years in good health and CMV-seronegative.

The chain uses TRBV11-3 and TRBJ2-3; 10 bases line up with TRBD2. The V gene end was trimmed by 1 base and the J gene end by 2 bases; junction bases not matched to a gene: 3. CDR1 is SGHNT and CDR2 is YENEEA in the germline V gene. This CDR3 has 16 residues. CDR3 residues: CASSLGSGGPTDTQYF. The CDR3 coding sequence is TGTGCCAGCAGCTTAGGTAGCGGGGGGCCCACAGATACGCAGTATTTT. The full variable domain, its missing parts supplied by reference TRBV11-3 and TRBJ2-3, is EAGVVQSPRYKIIEKKQPVAFWCNPISGHNTLYWYLQNLGQGPELLIRYENEEAVDDSQLPKDRFSAERLKGVDSTLKIQPAELGDSAVYLCASSLGSGGPTDTQYFGPGTRLTVL.

V and J are TRBV9 and TRBJ1-2; 12 positions match TRBD1. Unmatched junction bases numbered 6, after V lost 3 bases and J lost 6 bases. This CDR3 has 15 amino acids. Germline assignment: CDR1 SGDLS and CDR2 YYNGEE. The CDR3 protein is CASSGPRDRGHGYTF. The CDR3 DNA is TGTGCCAGCAGCGGCCCGCGGGACAGGGGGCATGGCTACACCTTC. The full variable domain, its missing parts supplied by reference TRBV9 and TRBJ1-2, is DSGVTQTPKHLITATGQRVTLRCSPRSGDLSVYWYQQSLDQGLQFLIQYYNGEERAKGNILERFSAQQFPDLHSELNLSSLELGDSALYFCASSGPRDRGHGYTFGSGTRLTVV.

The chain is built from TRBV9 and TRBJ1-6; D is uncertain. Germline lookup yields CDR1 SGDLS and CDR2 YYNGEE. V was pared by 0 bases and J by 6 bases, with 10 bases between. The CDR3 consists of 15 residues. CDR3 in DNA: TGTGCCAGCAGCGTAGCTCCGGGAGGTAATTCACCCCTCCACTTT. This gives the protein CASSVAPGGNSPLHF.

The chain carries TRBV4-1 and TRBJ2-7; 9 nucleotides line up with TRBD2. There are 15 residues in the CDR3. The J segment lost 0 bases and the V segment lost 0 bases, leaving 0 bases of the junction unmatched. Germline CDR1 reads MGHRA; CDR2 reads YSYEKL. CDR3 loop: CASSQDSGSSYEQYF. The CDR3 region has the DNA TGCGCCAGCAGCCAAGATAGCGGGAGCTCCTACGAGCAGTACTTC.

The chain uses TRBV11-2 and TRBJ1-1, with D possibly being TRBD1 (6 bases). This CDR3 is 14 amino acids long. V was cut by 1 base and J by 5 bases, with 11 bases left in between. The V gene's germline CDR1 is SGHAT and CDR2 FQNNGV. The CDR3 loop reads CASSLGTAGTEAFF. CDR3 sequence (DNA): TGTGCCAGCAGCTTAGGGACAGCCGGTACTGAAGCTTTCTTT.

This rearrangement joins TRBV9 to TRBJ1-3; D remains unclear. The CDR3 loop spans 14 amino acids. Germline V lookup: CDR1 SGDLS, CDR2 YYNGEE. V dropped 0 bases and J dropped 0 bases, with 4 bases sitting between them. CDR3 region: CASSVAYSGNTIYF. CDR3 nucleotides: TGTGCCAGCAGCGTAGCGTACTCTGGAAACACCATATATTTT.

The chain employs TRBV7-2 and TRBJ2-7, with D possibly being TRBD1 (5 bases). The CDR3 loop spans 15 amino acids. CDR1 is SGHTA, CDR2 FQGNSA, per germline. The ends were cut back, 3 bases at V and 1 base at J, with 13 bases in the middle. The CDR3 is CASSFQGGESYEQYF. The CDR3 nucleotides read TGTGCCAGCAGCTTCCAGGGCGGAGAATCCTACGAGCAGTACTTC.

V is TRBV9 and J is TRBJ2-3, with TRBD2 matching 11 bases. V shed 3 bases, J shed 4 bases, and the junction held 4 bases outside the gene matches. The CDR3 length is 15 residues. CDR1 SGDLS and CDR2 YYNGEE come from the germline V gene. The CDR3 DNA is TGTGCCAGCAGCGGAGGGACTAGCGGCGCAGATACGCAGTATTTT. It yields the protein CASSGGTSGADTQYF.

This clone occurred a few times. The chain carries TRBV11-2 and TRBJ2-7, with a tentative D call TRBD1 (6 bases). Per germline, CDR1 SGHAT and CDR2 FQNNGV. V was cut by 4 bases and J by 3 bases, with 16 bases left in between. The CDR3 length is 15 residues. The CDR3 DNA follows: TGTGCCAGCAGCTCCGGACAGCTTGTAGGCTACGAGCAGTACTTC. This codes for CASSSGQLVGYEQYF.

CDR3 loop: CASSLDVQVQVEQYF. CDR3 DNA sequence: TGTGCCAGCAGCTTAGATGTACAGGTTCAAGTCGAGCAGTACTTC. The rearrangement uses TRBV7-2 and TRBJ2-7; a possible D gene is TRBD1 (5 bases). V was shortened by 1 base and J by 6 bases, with 16 bases between the two germline ends. Germline loops: CDR1 SGHTA, CDR2 FQGNSA. The CDR3 contains 15 residues.

The chain carries TRBV7-3 and TRBJ1-6; D may be TRBD1 (6 bases). The CDR3 loop spans 14 amino acids. The V gene lost 3 bases and the J gene lost 10 bases, with 13 bases spanning the gap. Germline CDR1 reads SGHTA; CDR2 reads FQGTGA. The CDR3 sequence: CASSLDRGRSPLHF. The CDR3 bases are TGTGCCAGCAGCTTGGACAGAGGAAGGTCACCCCTCCACTTT.

V gene TRBV5-6 combines with J gene TRBJ1-1, with D maybe TRBD1 (6 bases). Germline V CDR1 and CDR2: SGHDT, YYEEEE. The CDR3 totals 14 residues. The V end lost 1 base, the J end lost 1 base, and 8 bases lay between the germline ends. The CDR3, as DNA: TGTGCCAGCAGCTTGCCACAGGGGAACACTGAAGCTTTCTTT. It codes for CASSLPQGNTEAFF.

The V and J genes are TRBV6-6 and TRBJ2-7, with 7 bases identical to TRBD1. Germline values: CDR1 MNHNY, CDR2 SVGAGI (reference sequence). The CDR3 runs to 15 residues. J lost 0 bases, V lost 5 bases, and 7 bases had no gene match. The CDR3, as DNA: TGTGCCAGCAGTGGAACAGGGGACAGCTCCTACGAGCAGTACTTC. Translated: CASSGTGDSSYEQYF.

This clone has more than one count but fewer than ten. The chain recombines TRBV5-4 with TRBJ1-4; 9 bases agree with TRBD1. CDR1 and CDR2 from the germline V gene are SGHNT and YYREEE (reference sequence). The ends lost 4 bases at V and 8 bases at J; junction bases unmatched: 6. The CDR3 sequence is 14 residues long. The CDR3 bases are TGTGCCAGCAGCGTGGACAGGGGCGGAGAAAAACTGTTTTTT. The encoded protein is CASSVDRGGEKLFF. Drawing the rest from reference TRBV5-4 and TRBJ1-4, the complete variable domain is ETGVTQSPTHLIKTRGQQVTLRCSSQSGHNTVSWYQQALGQGPQFIFQYYREEENGRGNFPPRFSGLQFPNYSSELNVNALELDDSALYLCASSVDRGGEKLFFGSGTQLSVL.

This clone was detected only a few times. The genes are TRBV9 and TRBJ1-1; the D gene is possibly TRBD1 (6 bases). In germline, CDR1 is SGDLS, CDR2 YYNGEE. The CDR3 extends over 15 amino acids. Between the trimmed V and J ends, which lost 0 bases and 1 base, there was a span of 10 bases. The DNA for the CDR3 is TGTGCCAGCAGCGTAGATGGACAGCCGAACACTGAAGCTTTCTTT. Translation gives CASSVDGQPNTEAFF.

The V gene is TRBV5-6, the J gene TRBJ1-6, with a possible D match to TRBD1 (5 bases). The V and J ends lost 3 bases and 5 bases respectively, with 15 bases between them. This CDR3 contains 16 residues. Germline V gene sequence: CDR1 SGHDT, CDR2 YYEEEE. The CDR3 protein is CASSSWGVGHNSPLHF. The DNA of the CDR3 is TGTGCCAGCAGCTCGTGGGGGGTAGGGCATAATTCACCCCTCCACTTT.

This rearrangement joins TRBV7-2 to TRBJ1-4, with 7 nucleotides matching TRBD1. With V trimmed by 5 bases and J by 4 bases, 16 bases remained unmatched. CDR1 and CDR2 from the germline V gene are SGHTA and FQGNSA. This CDR3 is built from 18 residues. The DNA for the CDR3 is TGTGCCAGCAGCACCCTACCGGGACAGAATAGGGGTAATGAAAAACTGTTTTTT. Its protein product is CASSTLPGQNRGNEKLFF. Variable domain in full (rest from reference TRBV7-2 and TRBJ1-4): GAGVSQSPSNKVTEKGKDVELRCDPISGHTALYWYRQSLGQGLEFLIYFQGNSAPDKSGLPSDRFSAERTGGSVSTLTIQRTQQEDSAVYLCASSTLPGQNRGNEKLFFGSGTQLSVL.

This clone occurred once. The V call is TRBV5-8, the J call TRBJ1-2; 8 positions agree with TRBD1. Germline CDR1 SGHTS, CDR2 YDEGEE. There are 17 residues in the CDR3. Losses at the gene ends were 0 bases for V and 5 bases for J; bases not matched to a gene: 12. The DNA of the CDR3 is TGTGCCAGCAGCTTGGTACCGGACAGGGAAGATTCTTATGGCTACACCTTC. This encodes CASSLVPDREDSYGYTF.

There are a few counts of this clone. This chain's CDR3 is CASSGGGGLTEAFF. Written as DNA, the CDR3 is TGTGCCAGCAGTGGAGGAGGGGGCCTAACTGAAGCTTTCTTT. The chain employs TRBV2 and TRBJ1-1; 7 positions agree with TRBD1. V gave up 4 bases and J gave up 5 bases; unmatched junction bases: 7. The germline V gene has CDR1 SNHLY and CDR2 FYNNEI. The CDR3 covers 14 residues.

CDR3 nucleotide sequence: TGTGCCAGCAGCGTAGATCTGGCCTCCAAGGGCTACACCTTC. It yields the protein CASSVDLASKGYTF. V is TRBV9 and J is TRBJ1-2; D is unresolved. Germline V gene lookup returns CDR1 SGDLS and CDR2 YYNGEE. This CDR3 has 14 amino acids. V lost 0 bases and J 8 bases, leaving 14 bases between the germline ends.

The chain recombines TRBV11-3 with TRBJ2-3, with D perhaps matching TRBD1 (5 bases). V lost 4 bases to trimming and J lost 6 bases, with 8 bases between them. The germline CDR1 and CDR2 sequences are SGHNT and YENEEA. The CDR3 extends over 12 amino acids. The CDR3 sequence: CASSYSGDTQYF. The CDR3 coding sequence is TGTGCCAGCAGCTACTCAGGGGATACGCAGTATTTT.

The rearrangement links TRBV2 to TRBJ1-5, with unresolved D. Trimming took off 3 bases at V and 2 bases at J, with 11 bases between the two ends. Germline assignment: CDR1 SNHLY and CDR2 FYNNEI. This CDR3 has 15 residues. CDR3 in DNA: TGTGCCAGCAGTGAGGGCCCCAAGGGCAATCAGCCCCAGCATTTT. It specifies CASSEGPKGNQPQHF.

V and J are TRBV27 and TRBJ1-4; 8 bases fit TRBD1. Germline assignment: CDR1 MNHEY and CDR2 SMNVEV (reference sequence). The CDR3 has 17 amino acids. The V and J ends lost 5 bases and 0 bases, in that order; junction bases with no gene match: 8. CDR3 in DNA: TGTGCCAGCAGTACTACAGGGGGATCCGCAACTAATGAAAAACTGTTTTTT. It translates to CASSTTGGSATNEKLFF.

The CDR3 spells CASSNRGQGGYNEQFF. CDR3 DNA: TGTGCCAGCAGCAACCGGGGACAGGGGGGGTACAATGAGCAGTTCTTC. This rearrangement joins TRBV9 to TRBJ2-1, with 11 bases fitting TRBD1. CDR1 and CDR2 (germline): SGDLS, YYNGEE. The CDR3 is made up of 16 amino acids. V was pared by 4 bases and J by 4 bases, with 7 bases of the junction left unmatched.